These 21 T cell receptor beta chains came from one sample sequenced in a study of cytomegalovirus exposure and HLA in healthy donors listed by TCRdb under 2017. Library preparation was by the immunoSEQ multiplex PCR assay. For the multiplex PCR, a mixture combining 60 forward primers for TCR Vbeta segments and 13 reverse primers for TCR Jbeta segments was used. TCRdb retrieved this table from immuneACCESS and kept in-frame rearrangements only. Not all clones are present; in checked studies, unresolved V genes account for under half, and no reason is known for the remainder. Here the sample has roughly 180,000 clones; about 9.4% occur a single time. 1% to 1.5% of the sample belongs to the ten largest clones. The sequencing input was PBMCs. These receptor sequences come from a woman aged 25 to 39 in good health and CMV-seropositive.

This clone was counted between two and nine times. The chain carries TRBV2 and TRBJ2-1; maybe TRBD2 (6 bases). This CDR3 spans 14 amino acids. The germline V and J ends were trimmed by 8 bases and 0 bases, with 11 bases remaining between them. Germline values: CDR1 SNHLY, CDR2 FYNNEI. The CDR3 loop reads CASQQTSSYNEQFF. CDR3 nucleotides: TGTGCCAGCCAACAGACTAGCTCCTACAATGAGCAGTTCTTC.

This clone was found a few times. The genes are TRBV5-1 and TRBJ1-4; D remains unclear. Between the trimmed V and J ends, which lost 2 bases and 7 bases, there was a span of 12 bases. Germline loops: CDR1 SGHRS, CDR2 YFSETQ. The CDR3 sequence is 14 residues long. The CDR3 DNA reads TGCGCCAGCAGCTTTTCAGGTTTAATTGAAAAACTGTTTTTT. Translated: CASSFSGLIEKLFF.

The CDR3 coding sequence is TGTGCCATCAGGGACCTTACAGGGGCCCCCTCTGGAAACACCATATATTTT. This codes for CAIRDLTGAPSGNTIYF. This chain joins TRBV10-3 and TRBJ1-3; 7 bases fit TRBD1. Germline loops: CDR1 ENHRY, CDR2 SYGVKD. V lost 6 bases to trimming and J lost 0 bases; unmatched junction nucleotides: 11. This CDR3 has 17 amino acids.

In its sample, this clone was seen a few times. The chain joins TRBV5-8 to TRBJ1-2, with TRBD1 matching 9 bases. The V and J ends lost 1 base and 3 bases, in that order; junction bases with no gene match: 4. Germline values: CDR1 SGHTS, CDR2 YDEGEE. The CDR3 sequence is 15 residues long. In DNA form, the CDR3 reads TGTGCCAGCAGCTTGACAGGGGGCGCGGACTATGGCTACACCTTC. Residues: CASSLTGGADYGYTF.

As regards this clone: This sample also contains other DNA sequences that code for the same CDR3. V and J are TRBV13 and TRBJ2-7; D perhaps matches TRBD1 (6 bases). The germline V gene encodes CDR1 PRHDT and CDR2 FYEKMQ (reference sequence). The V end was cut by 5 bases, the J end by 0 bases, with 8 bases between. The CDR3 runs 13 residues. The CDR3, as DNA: TGTGCCAGCAGCGACAGGACCTCCTACGAGCAGTACTTC. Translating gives CASSDRTSYEQYF.

The CDR3, as DNA: TGTGCCAGCAGCGTAGCTAGCGGGAGGGCGACAGATACGCAGTATTTT. Translating it yields CASSVASGRATDTQYF. V gene TRBV9 combines with J gene TRBJ2-3; 12 bases fit TRBD2. J was trimmed by 3 bases and V by 0 bases; bases with no gene match: 2. CDR3 size: 16 residues. Looked up from germline, CDR1 is SGDLS and CDR2 is YYNGEE. Together with reference TRBV9 and TRBJ2-3, the CDR3 gives the full variable domain: DSGVTQTPKHLITATGQRVTLRCSPRSGDLSVYWYQQSLDQGLQFLIQYYNGEERAKGNILERFSAQQFPDLHSELNLSSLELGDSALYFCASSVASGRATDTQYFGPGTRLTVL.

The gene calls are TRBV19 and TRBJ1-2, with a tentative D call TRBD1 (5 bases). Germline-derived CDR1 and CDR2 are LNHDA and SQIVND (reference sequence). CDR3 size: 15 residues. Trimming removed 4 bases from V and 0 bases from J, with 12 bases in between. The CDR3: CASSKAGQANYGYTF. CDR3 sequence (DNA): TGTGCCAGTAGTAAAGCAGGGCAAGCTAACTATGGCTACACCTTC.

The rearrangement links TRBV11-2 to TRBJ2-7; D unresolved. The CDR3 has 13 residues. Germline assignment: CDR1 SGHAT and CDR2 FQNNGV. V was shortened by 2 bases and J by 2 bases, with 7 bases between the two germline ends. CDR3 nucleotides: TGTGCCAGCAGCTTATTGATAGCCTACGAGCAGTACTTC. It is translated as CASSLLIAYEQYF.

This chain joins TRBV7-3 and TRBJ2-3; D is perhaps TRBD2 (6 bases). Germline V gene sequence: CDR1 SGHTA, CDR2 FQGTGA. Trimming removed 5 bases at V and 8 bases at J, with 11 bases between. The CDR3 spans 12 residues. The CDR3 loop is CASSPRLGTQYF. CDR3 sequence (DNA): TGTGCCAGCAGCCCCCGACTAGGTACGCAGTATTTT.

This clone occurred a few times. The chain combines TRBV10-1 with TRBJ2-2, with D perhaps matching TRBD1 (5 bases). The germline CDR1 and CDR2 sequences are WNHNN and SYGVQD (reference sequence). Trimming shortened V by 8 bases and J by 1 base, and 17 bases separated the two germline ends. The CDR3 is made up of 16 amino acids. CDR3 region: CASSDEDNRNTGELFF. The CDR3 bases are TGCGCCAGCTCGGATGAGGACAACCGGAACACCGGGGAGCTGTTTTTT.

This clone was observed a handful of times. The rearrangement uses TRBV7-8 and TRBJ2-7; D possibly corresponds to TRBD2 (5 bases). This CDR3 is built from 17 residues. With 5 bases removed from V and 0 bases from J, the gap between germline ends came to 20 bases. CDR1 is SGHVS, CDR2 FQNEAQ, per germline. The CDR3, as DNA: TGTGCCAGCAGCCCAGCGGTTGGAGGCGAGAGCTCCTACGAGCAGTACTTC. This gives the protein CASSPAVGGESSYEQYF.

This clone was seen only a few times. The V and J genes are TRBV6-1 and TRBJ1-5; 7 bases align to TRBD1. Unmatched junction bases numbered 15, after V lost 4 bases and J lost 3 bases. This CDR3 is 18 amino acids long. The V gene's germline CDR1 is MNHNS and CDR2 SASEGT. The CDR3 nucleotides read TGTGCCAGCAGTGCCCATTCTGTCAGACAGGGCGACAATCAGCCCCAGCATTTT. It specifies CASSAHSVRQGDNQPQHF.

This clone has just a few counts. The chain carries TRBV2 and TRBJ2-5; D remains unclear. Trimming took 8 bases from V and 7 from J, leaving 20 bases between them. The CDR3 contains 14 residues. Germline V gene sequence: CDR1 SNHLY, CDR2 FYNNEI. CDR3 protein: CASLSRLATTTQYF. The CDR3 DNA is TGTGCCAGCCTCAGCCGTCTTGCGACAACGACCCAGTACTTC.

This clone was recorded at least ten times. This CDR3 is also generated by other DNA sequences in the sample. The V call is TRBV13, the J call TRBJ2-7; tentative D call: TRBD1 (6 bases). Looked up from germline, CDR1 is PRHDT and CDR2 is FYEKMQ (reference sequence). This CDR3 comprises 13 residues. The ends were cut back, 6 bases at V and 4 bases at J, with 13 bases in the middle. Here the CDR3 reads CASRRLRGYEQYF. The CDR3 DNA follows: TGTGCCAGCAGGAGACTCAGGGGATACGAGCAGTACTTC.

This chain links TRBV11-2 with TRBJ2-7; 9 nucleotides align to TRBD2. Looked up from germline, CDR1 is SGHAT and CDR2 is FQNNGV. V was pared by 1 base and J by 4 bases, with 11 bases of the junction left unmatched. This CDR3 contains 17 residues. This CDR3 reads CASSLGGAGGGVYEQYF. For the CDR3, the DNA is TGTGCCAGCAGCTTAGGTGGGGCGGGAGGGGGTGTGTACGAGCAGTACTTC.

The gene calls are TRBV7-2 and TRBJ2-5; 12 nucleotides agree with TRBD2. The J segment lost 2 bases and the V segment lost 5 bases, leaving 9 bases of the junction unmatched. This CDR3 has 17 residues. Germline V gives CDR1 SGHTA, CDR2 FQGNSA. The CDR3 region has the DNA TGTGCCAGCAGCCGTCTAGCGGGAGGGCCCCCGCAAGAGACCCAGTACTTC. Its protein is CASSRLAGGPPQETQYF.

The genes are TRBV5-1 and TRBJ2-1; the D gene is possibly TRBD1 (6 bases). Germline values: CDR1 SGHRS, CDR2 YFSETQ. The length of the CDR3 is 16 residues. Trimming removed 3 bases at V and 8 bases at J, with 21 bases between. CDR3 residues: CASSYWGQGSAHEQFF. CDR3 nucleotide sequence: TGCGCCAGCAGCTATTGGGGACAAGGGTCCGCCCATGAGCAGTTCTTC.

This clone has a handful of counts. The CDR3 bases are TGTGCCAGCCTACCAGGACTAGCGGGACACACCGGGGAGCTGTTTTTT. Protein product: CASLPGLAGHTGELFF. The J gene is TRBJ2-2, the V gene TRBV9; 12 bases match TRBD2. The CDR3 is 16 amino acids. Germline assignment: CDR1 SGDLS and CDR2 YYNGEE. Trimming took 7 bases from V and 3 from J; bases not matched to a gene: 7. The full variable domain, rest sourced from reference TRBV9 and TRBJ2-2, is DSGVTQTPKHLITATGQRVTLRCSPRSGDLSVYWYQQSLDQGLQFLIQYYNGEERAKGNILERFSAQQFPDLHSELNLSSLELGDSALYFCASLPGLAGHTGELFFGEGSRLTVL.

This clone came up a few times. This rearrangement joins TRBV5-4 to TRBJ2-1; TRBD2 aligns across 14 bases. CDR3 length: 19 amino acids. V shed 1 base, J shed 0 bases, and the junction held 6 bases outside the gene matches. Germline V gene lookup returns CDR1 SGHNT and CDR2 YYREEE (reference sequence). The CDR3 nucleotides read TGTGCCAGCAGCTTGCTACGGACTAGCGGGGGGAGCTCCTACAATGAGCAGTTCTTC. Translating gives CASSLLRTSGGSSYNEQFF.

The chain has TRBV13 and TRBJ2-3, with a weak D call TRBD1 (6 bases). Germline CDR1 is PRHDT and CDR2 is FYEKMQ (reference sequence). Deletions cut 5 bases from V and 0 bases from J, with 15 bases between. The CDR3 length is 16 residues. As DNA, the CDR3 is TGTGCCAGCAGCGACACCGGGACATATAGCACAGATACGCAGTATTTT. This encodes CASSDTGTYSTDTQYF. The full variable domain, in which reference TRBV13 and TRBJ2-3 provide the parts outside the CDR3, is AAGVIQSPRHLIKEKRETATLKCYPIPRHDTVYWYQQGPGQDPQFLISFYEKMQSDKGSIPDRFSAQQFSDYHSELNMSSLELGDSALYFCASSDTGTYSTDTQYFGPGTRLTVL.

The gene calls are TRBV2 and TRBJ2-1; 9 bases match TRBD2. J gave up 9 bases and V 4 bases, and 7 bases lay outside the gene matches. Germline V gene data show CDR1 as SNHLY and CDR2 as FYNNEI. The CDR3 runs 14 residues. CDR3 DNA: TGTGCCAGCAGTGTTGTAGCGGGAGTAGCTGAGCAGTTCTTC. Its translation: CASSVVAGVAEQFF. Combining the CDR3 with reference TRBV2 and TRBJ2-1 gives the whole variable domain EPEVTQTPSHQVTQMGQEVILRCVPISNHLYFYWYRQILGQKVEFLVSFYNNEISEKSEIFDDQFSVERPDGSNFTLKIRSTKLEDSAMYFCASSVVAGVAEQFFGPGTRLTVL.